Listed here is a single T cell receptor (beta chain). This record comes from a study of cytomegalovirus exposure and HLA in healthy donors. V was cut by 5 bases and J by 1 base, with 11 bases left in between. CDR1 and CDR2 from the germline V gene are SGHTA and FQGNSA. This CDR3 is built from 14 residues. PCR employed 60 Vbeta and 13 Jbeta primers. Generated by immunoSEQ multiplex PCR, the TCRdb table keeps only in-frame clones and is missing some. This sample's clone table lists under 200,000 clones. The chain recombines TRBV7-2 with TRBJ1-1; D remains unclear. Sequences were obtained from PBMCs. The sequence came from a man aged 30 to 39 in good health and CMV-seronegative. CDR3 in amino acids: CASSPGTWNTEAFF. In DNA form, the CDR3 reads TGTGCCAGCAGCCCAGGAACATGGAACACTGAAGCTTTCTTT.